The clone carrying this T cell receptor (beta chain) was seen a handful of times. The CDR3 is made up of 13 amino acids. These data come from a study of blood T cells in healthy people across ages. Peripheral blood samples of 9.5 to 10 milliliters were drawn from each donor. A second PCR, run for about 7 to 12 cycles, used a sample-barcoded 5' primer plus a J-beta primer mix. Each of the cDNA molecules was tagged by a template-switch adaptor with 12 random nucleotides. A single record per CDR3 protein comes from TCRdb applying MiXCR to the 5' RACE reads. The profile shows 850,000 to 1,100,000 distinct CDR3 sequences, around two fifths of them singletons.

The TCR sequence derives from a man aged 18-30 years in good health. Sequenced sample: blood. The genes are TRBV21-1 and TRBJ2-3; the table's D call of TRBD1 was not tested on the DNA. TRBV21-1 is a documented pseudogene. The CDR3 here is CARVRQSTDTQYF. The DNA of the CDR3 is TGTGCCAGAGTCAGACAGAGCACAGATACGCAGTATTTT.